The rows below give T cell receptor beta chains drawn from one sample of a study of shared clonotypes between healthy human individuals. Measured with immunoSEQ multiplex PCR; TCRdb has only the in-frame clones, and not every one. Seen here are about 2.4 million clones, approximately 94% observed once, and the top ten hold roughly 0.39%. Sequencing was done on a sample of naive CD4+ T cells from PBMCs. The receptors stem from a young man in good health. Some clones in this sample may be carry-over from other donors' samples. Each CDR3 is given with its conserved first and last residue. The D gene is left open where the match is weak. Clone size is shown for a subset of rows, as once, few, many or a class of expanded clone.

TRBJ2-7,TRBD1,-,TRBV28,CASRKTGGRSYEQYF,TGTGCCAGCAGGAAGACAGGGGGCCGGTCCTACGAGCAGTACTTC
TRBJ2-3,-,once,TRBV6-1,CASSDRGGTSTDTQYF,TGTGCCAGCAGTGACCGGGGCGGGACTAGCACAGATACGCAGTATTTT
TRBJ2-1,TRBD2,-,TRBV7-6,CASSLDHGTSGRSYNEQFF,TGTGCCAGCAGCTTAGATCATGGGACTAGCGGGAGGTCCTACAATGAGCAGTTCTTC
TRBJ1-5,-,-,TRBV28,CASSSSSRGHNQPQHF,TGTGCCAGCAGTTCTTCATCCAGGGGTCACAATCAGCCCCAGCATTTT
TRBJ1-1,-,-,TRBV7-9,CASSPRSRGANTEAFF,TGTGCCAGCAGCCCTAGATCCCGGGGGGCAAACACTGAAGCTTTCTTT
TRBJ1-6,-,-,TRBV4-1,CASSQDRQANSPLHF,TGCGCCAGCAGCCAAGATCGACAGGCTAATTCACCCCTCCACTTT
TRBJ2-7,TRBD2,-,TRBV7-3,CASSLRTSGDEQYF,TGTGCCAGCAGCTTACGGACTAGCGGGGACGAGCAGTACTTC
TRBJ2-5,TRBD1,-,TRBV19,CASTDRSYQETQYF,TGTGCCAGTACGGACAGGAGTTACCAAGAGACCCAGTACTTC
TRBJ2-7,-,-,TRBV28,CASRNHLTYEQYF,TGTGCCAGCAGAAACCATTTAACCTACGAGCAGTACTTC
TRBJ1-5,TRBD1,-,TRBV6-5,CASSSQGNQPQHF,TGTGCCAGCAGTTCACAGGGGAATCAGCCCCAGCATTTT
TRBJ2-1,TRBD1,-,TRBV5-4,CAILLKGTGAYNEQFF,TGTGCCATCCTACTTAAGGGGACAGGGGCCTACAATGAGCAGTTCTTC
TRBJ2-2,-,-,TRBV2,CASSDRLPRNTGELFF,TGTGCCAGCAGTGATAGGCTACCGCGCAACACCGGGGAGCTGTTTTTT
TRBJ1-3,TRBD1,-,TRBV29-1,CSVGGTGSSGNTIYF,TGCAGCGTGGGTGGGACAGGGAGCTCTGGAAACACCATATATTTT
TRBJ2-7,-,-,TRBV27,CASSLGAGPYEQYF,TGTGCCAGCTCCCTCGGGGCAGGCCCCTACGAGCAGTACTTC
TRBJ1-3,TRBD1,-,TRBV10-3,CAIARQGGGNTIYF,TGTGCCATCGCCCGACAGGGCGGGGGAAACACCATATATTTT
TRBJ2-7,TRBD2,-,TRBV5-1,CASSFGFAGENEQYF,TGCGCCAGCAGCTTTGGTTTTGCGGGAGAGAATGAGCAGTACTTC
TRBJ2-3,TRBD2,-,TRBV14,CASSQATSATDTQYF,TGTGCCAGCAGCCAAGCAACTAGCGCCACAGATACGCAGTATTTT
TRBJ2-3,-,-,TRBV5-1,CASSLGTQLSTDTQYF,TGCGCCAGCAGCTTGGGGACACAACTTAGCACAGATACGCAGTATTTT
TRBJ1-2,-,-,TRBV6-4,CASSDSSGRLAYGYTF,TGTGCCAGCAGTGACTCCTCGGGCAGGCTCGCTTATGGCTACACCTTC
TRBJ2-2,TRBD2,-,TRBV6-4,CASSWTSGGTGELFF,TGTGCCAGCAGTTGGACTAGCGGGGGCACCGGGGAGCTGTTTTTT
TRBJ2-2,-,once,TRBV21-1,CASSKGGPRNTGELFF,TGTGCCAGCAGCAAAGGAGGACCGAGAAACACCGGGGAGCTGTTTTTT
TRBJ1-4,-,few,TRBV30,CAWSVRVGSIGKLFF,TGTGCCTGGAGTGTACGAGTGGGCTCAATCGGGAAACTGTTTTTT
TRBJ2-1,-,-,TRBV30,CAWSQQGNNEQFF,TGTGCCTGGAGTCAACAGGGAAACAATGAGCAGTTCTTC
TRBJ2-7,-,-,TRBV18,CASSQQGSGTISSYEQYF,TGTGCCAGCTCTCAACAGGGATCCGGGACTATCTCGTCCTACGAGCAGTACTTC
TRBJ2-5,-,-,TRBV7-7,CASSSLWRETQYF,TGTGCCAGCAGCTCCCTATGGAGAGAGACCCAGTACTTC
TRBJ2-2,TRBD2,once,TRBV9,CASSAGGGSHAGELFF,TGTGCCAGCAGCGCGGGAGGCGGGAGCCACGCAGGGGAGCTGTTTTTT
TRBJ2-5,-,-,TRBV5-4,CASSLARRETQYF,TGTGCCAGCAGCTTGGCCCGGCGAGAGACCCAGTACTTC
TRBJ2-1,-,-,TRBV9,CASSGTPGLVRNEQFF,TGTGCCAGCAGCGGGACCCCGGGGCTAGTACGAAATGAGCAGTTCTTC
TRBJ2-3,-,-,TRBV19,CASSIGHTQYF,TGTGCCAGTAGTATAGGTCATACGCAGTATTTT
TRBJ1-1,-,-,TRBV12-5,CASGLQGSNTEAFF,TGTGCTAGTGGTTTGCAGGGATCGAACACTGAAGCTTTCTTT
TRBJ1-3,TRBD1,-,TRBV4-1,CAARGGANTIYF,TGCGCCGCCCGAGGGGGCGCAAACACCATATATTTT
TRBJ1-5,-,-,TRBV15,CATSRDGEGQGGVF,TGTGCCACCAGCAGAGATGGTGAAGGGCAGGGCGGAGTCTTT
TRBJ1-4,-,-,TRBV28,CASTLATNEKLFF,TGTGCCAGCACTCTTGCAACTAATGAAAAACTGTTTTTT